The 17 T cell receptor beta chains given below trace back to one sample, sequenced in a study of T cell changes during pregnancy in multiple sclerosis. Profiling relied on immunoSEQ multiplex PCR, and the TCRdb table lists in-frame clones only, not all of them. The table has roughly 72,000 clones, 94% seen once. The sample consisted of CD4+ T cells from peripheral blood mononuclear cells, taken after pregnancy. The receptors were sampled from a female donor with multiple sclerosis, enrolled in a pregnancy study.

This clone was seen just once. The chain uses TRBV2 and TRBJ1-1; possibly TRBD1 for D (6 bases). Deletions cut 10 bases from V and 1 base from J, with 25 bases between. The length of the CDR3 is 17 residues. Germline-derived CDR1 and CDR2 are SNHLY and FYNNEI. CDR3 loop: CAIPGVSKGIPNTEAFF. The CDR3 DNA reads TGTGCCATCCCAGGGGTTTCTAAGGGAATCCCGAACACTGAAGCTTTCTTT.

This clone was recorded only once. This chain connects TRBV28 to TRBJ2-1, with 8 bases fitting TRBD1. CDR1 and CDR2 from the germline V gene are MDHEN and SYDVKM. Trimming took 8 bases from V and 8 from J; bases not matched to a gene: 14. The CDR3 extends over 15 amino acids. The CDR3 loop reads CASGTPGQAKYEQFF. The CDR3 region has the DNA TGTGCCAGCGGCACCCCGGGACAGGCTAAATATGAGCAGTTCTTC.

V and J are TRBV5-1 and TRBJ2-7; D is unclear. Germline CDR1 and CDR2: SGHRS and YFSETQ. V was clipped by 3 bases and J by 1 base, with 8 bases between them. The CDR3 covers 13 residues. The CDR3 loop reads CASSYSLSYEQYF. CDR3 bases: TGCGCCAGCAGCTATAGCTTATCCTACGAGCAGTACTTC. Supplemented by reference TRBV5-1 and TRBJ2-7, the full variable domain reads KAGVTQTPRYLIKTRGQQVTLSCSPISGHRSVSWYQQTPGQGLQFLFEYFSETQRNKGNFPGRFSGRQFSNSRSEMNVSTLELGDSALYLCASSYSLSYEQYFGPGTRLTVT.

V usage is TRBV6-5 and J usage is TRBJ1-5; D is unresolved. Trimming stripped 8 bases from V and 7 bases from J, with 15 bases between. The CDR3 loop spans 13 amino acids. Germline-derived CDR1 and CDR2 are MNHEY and SVGAGI. Here the CDR3 reads CASASDGLQPQHF. The CDR3 nucleotides are TGTGCCAGCGCTTCAGACGGACTACAGCCCCAGCATTTT.

V gene TRBV28 combines with J gene TRBJ1-3; D gene uncertain. This CDR3 contains 15 residues. Looked up from germline, CDR1 is MDHEN and CDR2 is SYDVKM. Trimming pared 3 bases from V and 8 bases from J, leaving 17 bases between. As DNA, the CDR3 is TGTGCCAGCAGTTTTTCGGGTCCCCCTCTAGACACCATATATTTT. As protein: CASSFSGPPLDTIYF.

This clone came up once. Here the CDR3 DNA reads TGCGCCAGCAGCATACCGACGACAGGGACGGAGGCAGATACGCAGTATTTT. Amino acid sequence: CASSIPTTGTEADTQYF. The V gene is TRBV5-1, the J gene TRBJ2-3, with 7 nucleotides matching TRBD1. V gave up 4 bases and J gave up 4 bases; unmatched junction bases: 15. Germline V gene lookup returns CDR1 SGHRS and CDR2 YFSETQ. The CDR3 has 17 amino acids. The entire variable domain, with the rest obtained from reference TRBV5-1 and TRBJ2-3, is as follows: KAGVTQTPRYLIKTRGQQVTLSCSPISGHRSVSWYQQTPGQGLQFLFEYFSETQRNKGNFPGRFSGRQFSNSRSEMNVSTLELGDSALYLCASSIPTTGTEADTQYFGPGTRLTVL.

This chain connects TRBV5-1 to TRBJ2-2; 12 bases map to TRBD1. The germline gives CDR1 SGHRS, CDR2 YFSETQ. The V and J ends lost 4 bases and 1 base, in that order; junction bases with no gene match: 8. The CDR3 covers 18 residues. The CDR3 coding sequence is TGCGCCAGCAGCCGGGGACAGGGGGCTCGGCTGAACACCGGGGAGCTGTTTTTT. Its protein product is CASSRGQGARLNTGELFF.

This sequence joins TRBV6-1 and TRBJ2-1, with 7 bases aligning to TRBD2. The CDR3 runs 13 residues. Germline V CDR1 and CDR2: MNHNS, SASEGT. V was clipped by 3 bases and J by 10 bases; unmatched bases: 6. CDR3 nucleotide sequence: TGTGCCAGCAGTGATGCGGGGGTAAAGGAGCAGTTCTTC. This encodes CASSDAGVKEQFF.

The chain employs TRBV25-1 and TRBJ2-5; D perhaps matches TRBD1 (6 bases). Trimming left V 3 bases short and J 5 bases short, with 19 bases between. This CDR3 contains 16 residues. Germline V CDR1 and CDR2: MGHDK, SYGVNS. The chain's CDR3 is CASSEGQGNAGETQYF. The CDR3 region has the DNA TGTGCCAGCAGTGAGGGGCAGGGGAACGCTGGTGAGACCCAGTACTTC.

The chain is built from TRBV9 and TRBJ2-1; 10 bases are a match to TRBD2. CDR1 is SGDLS, CDR2 YYNGEE, per germline. The CDR3 sequence is 16 residues long. Unmatched junction bases numbered 7, after V lost 0 bases and J lost 7 bases. The CDR3 DNA follows: TGTGCCAGCAGCGTAGTTGCTAGCGGGAGAAGGAATGAGCAGTTCTTC. The encoded protein is CASSVVASGRRNEQFF.

The chain uses TRBV2 and TRBJ2-1, with D hard to call. The germline V gene encodes CDR1 SNHLY and CDR2 FYNNEI. This CDR3 has 14 residues. Trimming shortened V by 1 base and J by 0 bases, and 4 bases separated the two germline ends. The CDR3 loop reads CASSEVASYNEQFF. The CDR3 DNA is TGTGCCAGCAGTGAAGTGGCCTCCTACAATGAGCAGTTCTTC.

The chain carries TRBV6-1 and TRBJ2-2, with 10 bases identical to TRBD2. Germline V CDR1 and CDR2: MNHNS, SASEGT. The trim removed 4 bases at V and 7 bases at J, leaving 9 bases unmatched. The CDR3 runs to 16 residues. CDR3 in amino acids: CASSGSGTSVGGELFF. Written as DNA, the CDR3 is TGTGCCAGCAGTGGGTCCGGGACTAGCGTTGGCGGGGAGCTGTTTTTT.

For this clone: Different DNA sequences within this sample yield the same CDR3. The rearrangement uses TRBV15 and TRBJ2-7; D perhaps matches TRBD2 (5 bases). The V end lost 0 bases, the J end lost 0 bases, and 6 bases lay between the germline ends. Per germline, CDR1 LNHNV and CDR2 YYDKDF (reference sequence). CDR3 length: 14 residues. The CDR3 region is CATSRDRGSYEQYF. CDR3 coding DNA: TGTGCCACCAGCAGAGATCGGGGCTCCTACGAGCAGTACTTC.

The chain uses TRBV30 and TRBJ2-3; 9 positions match TRBD2. Germline V CDR1 and CDR2: GTSNPN, SVGIG (reference sequence). Trimming at V came to 1 base and at J to 3 bases, leaving 5 bases not matched to a gene. The CDR3 spans 15 residues. This CDR3 is CAWSGSGSITDTQYF. In DNA form, the CDR3 reads TGTGCCTGGAGTGGTAGCGGGAGTATAACAGATACGCAGTATTTT.

The rearrangement uses TRBV7-2 and TRBJ2-7; D is unclear. The CDR3 covers 11 residues. Germline V gene data show CDR1 as SGHTA and CDR2 as FQGNSA. The ends were cut back, 5 bases at V and 7 bases at J, with 9 bases in the middle. CDR3 sequence reads: CASSDLVEQYF. The CDR3 coding sequence is TGTGCCAGCAGCGACTTAGTTGAGCAGTACTTC.

The chain employs TRBV4-3 and TRBJ2-7; 7 positions agree with TRBD2. The V gene end was trimmed by 1 base and the J gene end by 1 base; junction bases not matched to a gene: 4. The germline gives CDR1 LGHNA, CDR2 YSLEER. The CDR3 contains 15 residues. The CDR3, as DNA: TGCGCCAGCAGCCAAGTTGGGGGGGGTTCCTACGAGCAGTACTTC. It encodes CASSQVGGGSYEQYF.

The rearrangement links TRBV29-1 to TRBJ2-7, with 10 bases fitting TRBD2. Unmatched junction bases numbered 8, after V lost 5 bases and J lost 7 bases. The germline CDR1 and CDR2 sequences are SQVTM and ANQGSEA. This CDR3 has 13 amino acids. The DNA of the CDR3 is TGCAGCGTTCAGCGGGAGGGCCCAGGTGAGCAGTACTTC. Protein: CSVQREGPGEQYF.